Here is one TCR beta chain with its context. The entry originates in a study of cytomegalovirus exposure and HLA in healthy donors. Study-level information: Among the roughly 400 genotyped donors, more than 70% were placed in the Caucasian-associated ancestry cluster.

The germline V gene has CDR1 SGHRS and CDR2 YFSETQ. V lost 0 bases and J 2 bases, leaving 18 bases between the germline ends. CDR3 length: 17 residues. PCR amplification relied on 60 Vbeta primers (plus 13 Jbeta primers). The assay was immunoSEQ multiplex PCR, and TCRdb's table has in-frame clones only and misses some. The data hold just over 150,000 clones, with 65% to 90% observed a single time. The sample was PBMCs. This TCR came from a young woman in good health and CMV-seronegative. V usage is TRBV5-1 and J usage is TRBJ2-7; D call uncertain. The CDR3 sequence: CASSLVTLTGETYEQYF. CDR3 coding DNA: TGCGCCAGCAGCTTGGTTACATTGACTGGTGAGACCTACGAGCAGTACTTC.